A selection of T cell receptor beta chains follows, all from one sample in a study of blood T cell repertoires in COVID-19. The method was immunoSEQ multiplex PCR; TCRdb's version includes in-frame clones alone and lacks a portion of them. Among about 110,000 clones, around 90% were seen once, and the ten largest hold around 1.2%. Material for sequencing was peripheral blood. All receptors derive from a human donor in a cohort sampled during active COVID-19. The CDR3 runs from the conserved cysteine through the conserved F or W. D genes are given only for firm matches. The size entry is marked missing in some rows and otherwise reads once, few, many or a size class.

16	.	TRBD2	TRBV4-3	TRBJ2-7	CASSQTSGQSSYEQYF	TGCGCCAGCAGCCAAACTAGCGGCCAAAGCTCCTACGAGCAGTACTTC
15	.	.	TRBV5-6	TRBJ2-5	CASSLSRGGFETQYF	TGTGCCAGCAGCTTGTCCCGCGGGGGCTTTGAGACCCAGTACTTC
15	once	TRBD2	TRBV5-1	TRBJ2-1	CASSLTSGYYNEQFF	TGCGCCAGCAGCTTGACTAGCGGATATTACAATGAGCAGTTCTTC
18	.	TRBD1	TRBV5-1	TRBJ2-3	CASSSYGTGDSRTDTQYF	TGCGCCAGCAGCTCCTACGGAACAGGGGACAGCCGCACAGATACGCAGTATTTT
15	once	TRBD1	TRBV6-6	TRBJ1-5	CASSREQGGNQPQHF	TGTGCCAGCAGTAGAGAACAGGGGGGCAATCAGCCCCAGCATTTT
16	.	TRBD2	TRBV7-2	TRBJ2-3	CASGLLRLADTDTQYF	TGTGCCAGCGGTCTACTAAGACTAGCAGACACAGATACGCAGTATTTT
13	.	.	TRBV7-9	TRBJ2-7	CACSGQNLGEQYF	TGTGCCTGCTCCGGACAGAACCTTGGCGAGCAGTACTTC
12	.	.	TRBV3-1/TRBV3-2	TRBJ2-5	CASSQAQETQYF	TGTGCCAGCAGCCAAGCGCAGGAGACCCAGTACTTC
16	.	.	TRBV19	TRBJ1-1	CASSAPIEGVNTEAFF	TGTGCCAGTAGTGCCCCCATAGAAGGGGTGAACACTGAAGCTTTCTTT
15	.	.	TRBV18	TRBJ1-2	CASSPTNRPTKGYTF	TGTGCCAGCTCACCAACGAACAGGCCGACCAAAGGCTACACCTTC
14	.	.	TRBV5-8	TRBJ1-5	CASSLAGSREPQHF	TGTGCCAGCAGCTTGGCCGGCTCCCGGGAGCCCCAGCATTTT
13	.	TRBD1	TRBV29-1	TRBJ1-6	CSVGDRGNSPLHF	TGCAGCGTCGGGGACAGGGGGAATTCACCCCTCCACTTT
17	.	TRBD2	TRBV11-2	TRBJ2-3	CASSLVPAGGPVDTQYF	TGTGCCAGCAGCTTAGTTCCAGCGGGAGGGCCCGTGGATACGCAGTATTTT
13	.	TRBD1	TRBV5-1	TRBJ2-7	CASKQQGAGEQYF	TGCGCCAGCAAACAACAGGGGGCGGGGGAGCAGTACTTC
15	few	.	TRBV19	TRBJ1-5	CASSPQGASNQPQHF	TGTGCCAGTAGTCCCCAAGGGGCGAGCAATCAGCCCCAGCATTTT
15	few	.	TRBV19	TRBJ2-1	CASRLDRSSYNEQFF	TGTGCCAGTCGCCTAGACAGGAGCTCCTACAATGAGCAGTTCTTC
16	.	TRBD1	TRBV5-8	TRBJ1-5	CATRRRDRGSNQPQHF	TGTGCCACAAGACGGAGGGACAGGGGAAGCAATCAGCCCCAGCATTTT
10	.	.	TRBV29-1	TRBJ1-1	CSVASTEAFF	TGCAGCGTTGCCTCCACTGAAGCTTTCTTT
15	.	.	TRBV4-3	TRBJ1-3	CASSQEGVPGNTIYF	TGCGCCAGCAGCCAAGAAGGGGTTCCTGGAAACACCATATATTTT
14	.	.	TRBV6-7	TRBJ2-7	CASSYSPRAYEQYF	TGTGCCAGCAGTTACTCACCCAGGGCGTACGAGCAGTACTTC
13	once	.	TRBV5-4	TRBJ1-1	CASSRPSESAGEF	TGTGCCAGCAGCCGACCTTCGGAATCCGCGGGGGAATTT
12	.	.	TRBV2	TRBJ1-1	CASSQERGLAFF	TGTGCCAGCAGCCAAGAAAGGGGATTGGCTTTCTTT
16	.	.	TRBV19	TRBJ2-7	CASSSAGGAKYYEQYF	TGTGCCAGTAGTTCAGCTGGGGGGGCGAAGTACTACGAGCAGTACTTC
13	.	TRBD1	TRBV19	TRBJ1-5	CASSGTGNQPQHF	TGTGCCAGTAGTGGGACAGGGAATCAGCCCCAGCATTTT
15	once	.	TRBV5-6	TRBJ1-4	CASSTPGQKGEKLFF	TGTGCCAGCAGTACTCCTGGGCAGAAGGGGGAAAAACTGTTTTTT
15	.	.	TRBV5-1	TRBJ2-5	CASSLDGTVQETQYF	TGCGCCAGCAGCTTGGATGGTACAGTCCAAGAGACCCAGTACTTC
16	.	.	TRBV28	TRBJ2-7	CASSSLFRAFSYEQYF	TGTGCCAGCAGTTCGCTCTTCAGGGCCTTTTCCTACGAGCAGTACTTC
13	.	.	TRBV6-1	TRBJ1-5	CASSELMADSQHF	TGTGCCAGCAGTGAATTAATGGCCGACTCACAGCATTTT
17	once	TRBD1	TRBV18	TRBJ2-7	CASSPPVGQGRDYEQYF	TGTGCCAGCTCACCGCCGGTGGGACAGGGGCGGGACTACGAGCAGTACTTC
12	.	.	TRBV25-1	TRBJ1-3	CASSELTDTIYF	TGTGCCAGCAGTGAATTGACTGACACCATATATTTT
16	.	TRBD2	TRBV11-3	TRBJ2-7	CASSYRLAGASYEQYF	TGTGCCAGCAGCTATAGACTAGCGGGGGCCTCCTACGAGCAGTACTTC
12	.	.	TRBV19	TRBJ1-2	CATNRQDYGYTF	TGTGCCACAAACCGACAGGACTATGGCTACACCTTC